This TCR beta chain was documented in a study of blood T cell repertoires in COVID-19. Study summary: Italy, Spain and the United States were the sources of the convalescent and acute COVID-19 samples.

Under the authors' procedure: Counts of nucleated cells, estimated from reference gene primer amplification, were obtained. Using immunoSEQ multiplex PCR, the repertoire was profiled, and TCRdb retains in-frame clones only, with some absent. The V and J calls and clone size were taken over from that table, and D and trimming were inferred from the DNA. The sample contains some 200,000 clones, roughly four fifths of which appear only once. This TCR derives from a woman in her fifties or sixties with active or convalescent COVID-19. Input material: peripheral blood.

The CDR3 reads CASSIDGDSSYNSPLHF. The CDR3 coding sequence is TGTGCCAGTAGTATAGATGGTGACAGCTCCTATAATTCACCCCTCCACTTT. The chain recombines TRBV19 with TRBJ1-6, with D perhaps matching TRBD1 (5 bases). Trimming removed 0 bases at V and 0 bases at J, with 9 bases between. This CDR3 has 17 amino acids. The germline CDR1 and CDR2 sequences are LNHDA and SQIVND (reference sequence).